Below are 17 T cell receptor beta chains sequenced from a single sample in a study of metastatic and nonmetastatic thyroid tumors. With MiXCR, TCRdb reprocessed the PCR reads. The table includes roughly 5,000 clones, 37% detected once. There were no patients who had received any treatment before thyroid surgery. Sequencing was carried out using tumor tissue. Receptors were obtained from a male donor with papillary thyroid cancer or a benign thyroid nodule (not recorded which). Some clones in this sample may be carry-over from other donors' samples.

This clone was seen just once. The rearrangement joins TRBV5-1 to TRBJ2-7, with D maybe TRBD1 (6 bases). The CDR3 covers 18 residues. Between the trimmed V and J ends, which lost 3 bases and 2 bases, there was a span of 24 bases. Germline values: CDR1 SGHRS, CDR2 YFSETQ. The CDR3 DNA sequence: TGCGCCAGCAGCTCTACGACACTGGACAGCCAACCCCCCTACGAGCAGTACTTC. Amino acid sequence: CASSSTTLDSQPPYEQYF.

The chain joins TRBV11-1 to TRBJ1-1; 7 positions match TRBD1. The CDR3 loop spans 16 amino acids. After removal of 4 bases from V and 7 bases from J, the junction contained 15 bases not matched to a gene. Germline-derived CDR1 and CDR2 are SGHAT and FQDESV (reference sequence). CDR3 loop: CASSSSEAGGRVEAFF. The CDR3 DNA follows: TGTGCCAGCAGCTCCAGTGAAGCAGGGGGACGTGTTGAAGCTTTCTTT.

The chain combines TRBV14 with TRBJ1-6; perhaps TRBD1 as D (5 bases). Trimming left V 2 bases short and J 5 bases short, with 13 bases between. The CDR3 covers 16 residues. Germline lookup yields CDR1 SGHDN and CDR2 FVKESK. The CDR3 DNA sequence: TGTGCCAGCAGCCAAACAGGCAGGATCGATAATTCACCCCTCCACTTT. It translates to CASSQTGRIDNSPLHF.

The CDR3 DNA is TGTGCCAGCAGTTTATCGGCGGGGCACGACACAGATACGCAGTATTTT. Its translation: CASSLSAGHDTDTQYF. This sequence joins TRBV28 and TRBJ2-3, with D possibly being TRBD2 (6 bases). There are 16 residues in the CDR3. V was shortened by 1 base and J by 2 bases, with 13 bases between the two germline ends. Germline V gene data show CDR1 as MDHEN and CDR2 as SYDVKM. Full variable domain (outside the CDR3, taken from reference TRBV28 and TRBJ2-3): DVKVTQSSRYLVKRTGEKVFLECVQDMDHENMFWYRQDPGLGLRLIYFSYDVKMKEKGDIPEGYSVSREKKERFSLILESASTNQTSMYLCASSLSAGHDTDTQYFGPGTRLTVL.

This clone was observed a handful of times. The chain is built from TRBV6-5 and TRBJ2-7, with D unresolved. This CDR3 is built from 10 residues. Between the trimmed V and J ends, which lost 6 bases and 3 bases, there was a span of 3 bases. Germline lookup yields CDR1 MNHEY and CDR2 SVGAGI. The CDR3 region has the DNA TGTGCCAGCAGGCTCTACGAGCAGTACTTC. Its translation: CASRLYEQYF.

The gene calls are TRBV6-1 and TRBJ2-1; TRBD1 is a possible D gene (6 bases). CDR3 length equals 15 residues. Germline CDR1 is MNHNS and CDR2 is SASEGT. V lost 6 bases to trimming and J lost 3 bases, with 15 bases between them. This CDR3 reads CASSRAAGDYNEQFF. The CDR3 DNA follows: TGTGCCAGCAGCCGAGCGGCAGGGGACTACAATGAGCAGTTCTTC.

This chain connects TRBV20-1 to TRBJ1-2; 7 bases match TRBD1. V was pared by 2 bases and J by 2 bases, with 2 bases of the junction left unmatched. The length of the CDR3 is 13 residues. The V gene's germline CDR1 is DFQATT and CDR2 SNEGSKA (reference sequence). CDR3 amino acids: CSARSGQNYGYTF. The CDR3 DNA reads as TGCAGTGCTAGATCGGGACAGAACTATGGCTACACCTTC.

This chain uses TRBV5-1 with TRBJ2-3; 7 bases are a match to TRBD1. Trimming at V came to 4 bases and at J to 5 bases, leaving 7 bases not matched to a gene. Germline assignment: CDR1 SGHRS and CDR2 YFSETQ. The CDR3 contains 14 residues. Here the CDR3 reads CASSHTGAVDTQYF. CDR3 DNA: TGCGCCAGCAGCCATACAGGGGCTGTAGATACGCAGTATTTT.

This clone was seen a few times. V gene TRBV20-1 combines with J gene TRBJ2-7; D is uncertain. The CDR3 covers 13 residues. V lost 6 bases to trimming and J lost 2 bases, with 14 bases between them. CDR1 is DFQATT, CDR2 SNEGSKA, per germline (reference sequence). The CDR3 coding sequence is TGCAGTGCCTATACGGGCTTAACCTACGAGCAGTACTTC. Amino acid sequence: CSAYTGLTYEQYF.

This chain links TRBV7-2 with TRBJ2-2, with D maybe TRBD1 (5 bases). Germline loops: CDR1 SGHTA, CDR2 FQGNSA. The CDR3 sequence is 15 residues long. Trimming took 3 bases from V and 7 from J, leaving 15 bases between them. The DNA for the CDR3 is TGTGCCAGCAGCTTTTCTGGACAAGGGATCGGGGAGCTGTTTTTT. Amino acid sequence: CASSFSGQGIGELFF.

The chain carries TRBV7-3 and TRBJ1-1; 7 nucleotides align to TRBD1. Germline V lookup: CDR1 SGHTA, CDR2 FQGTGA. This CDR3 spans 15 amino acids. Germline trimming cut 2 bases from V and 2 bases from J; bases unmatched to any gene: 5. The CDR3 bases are TGTGCCAGCAGCTTATCAGGGGGATCAAACACTGAAGCTTTCTTT. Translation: CASSLSGGSNTEAFF.

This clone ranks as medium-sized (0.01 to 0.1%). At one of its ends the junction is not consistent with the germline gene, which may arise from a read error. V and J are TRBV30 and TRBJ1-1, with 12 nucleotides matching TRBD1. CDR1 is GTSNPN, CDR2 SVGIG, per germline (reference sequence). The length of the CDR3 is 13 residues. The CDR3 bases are TGTGCCTGGAGTCCGGGACAGGGGGCTGAGGCTTTCTTT. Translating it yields CAWSPGQGAEAFF.

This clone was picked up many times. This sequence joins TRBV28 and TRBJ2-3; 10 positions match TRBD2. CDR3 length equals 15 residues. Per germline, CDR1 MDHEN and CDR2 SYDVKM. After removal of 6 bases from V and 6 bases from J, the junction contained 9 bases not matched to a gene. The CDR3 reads CASRSGGAGWDTQYF. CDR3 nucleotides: TGTGCCAGCAGAAGCGGGGGGGCCGGGTGGGATACGCAGTATTTT.

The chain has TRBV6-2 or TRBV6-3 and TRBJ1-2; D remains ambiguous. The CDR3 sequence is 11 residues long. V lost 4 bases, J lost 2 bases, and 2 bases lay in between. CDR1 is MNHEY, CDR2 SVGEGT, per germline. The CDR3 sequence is CASSLNYGYTF. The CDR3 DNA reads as TGTGCCAGCAGTTTGAACTATGGCTACACCTTC.

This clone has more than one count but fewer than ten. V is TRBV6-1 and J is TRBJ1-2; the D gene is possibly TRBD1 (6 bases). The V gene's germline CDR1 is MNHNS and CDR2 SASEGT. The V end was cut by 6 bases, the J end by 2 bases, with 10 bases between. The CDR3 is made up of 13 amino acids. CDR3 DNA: TGTGCCAGCAGCAGGGACATCAACTATGGCTACACCTTC. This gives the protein CASSRDINYGYTF.

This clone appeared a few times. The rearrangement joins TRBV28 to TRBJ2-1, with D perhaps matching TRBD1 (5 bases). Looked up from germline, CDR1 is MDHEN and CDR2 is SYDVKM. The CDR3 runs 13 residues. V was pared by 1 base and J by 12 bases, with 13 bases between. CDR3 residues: CASSLSRTQAQFF. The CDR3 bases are TGTGCCAGCAGTTTATCTCGGACACAGGCGCAGTTCTTC. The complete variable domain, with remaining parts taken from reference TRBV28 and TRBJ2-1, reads DVKVTQSSRYLVKRTGEKVFLECVQDMDHENMFWYRQDPGLGLRLIYFSYDVKMKEKGDIPEGYSVSREKKERFSLILESASTNQTSMYLCASSLSRTQAQFFGPGTRLTVL.

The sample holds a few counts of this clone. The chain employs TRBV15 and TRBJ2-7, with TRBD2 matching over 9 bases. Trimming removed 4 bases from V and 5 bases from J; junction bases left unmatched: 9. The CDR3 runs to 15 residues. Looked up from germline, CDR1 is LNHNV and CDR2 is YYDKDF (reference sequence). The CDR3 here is CATSTLLGLAHEQYF. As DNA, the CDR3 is TGTGCCACCAGCACACTGTTGGGACTAGCTCACGAGCAGTACTTC.